The rows below give T cell receptor beta chains drawn from one sample of a study of T-cell reconstitution after alpha-beta-depleted transplantation in children. Each CDR3 protein gets one entry after TCRdb re-called the PCR reads with MiXCR. The table includes hundreds of thousands of distinct CDR3 sequences, about an eighth detected once. The sequenced sample was PBMCs, mostly from graft donor cells, obtained 360 days after TCRalphabeta/CD19-depleted stem cell transplant. All receptors derive from a male patient between 5 and 17 years old who had a stem cell transplant for acute myeloid leukemia, so the T cells may come from the graft donor. Both conserved end residues are part of each CDR3. The D gene is left open where the match is weak. A row's size may be missing; if present it is once, few, many or a size class.

j_gene: TRBJ2-7
abundance: many
d_gene: TRBD1
v_gene: TRBV7-9
CDR3aa: CASSLWDRGYEQYF
CDR3nt: TGTGCCAGCAGCTTATGGGACAGGGGTTACGAGCAGTACTTC

j_gene: TRBJ2-1
abundance: many
d_gene: TRBD2
v_gene: TRBV24-1
CDR3aa: CATSDGLAGDRANEQFF
CDR3nt: TGTGCCACCAGTGATGGACTAGCGGGAGATAGGGCCAATGAGCAGTTCTTC

j_gene: TRBJ2-2
abundance: .
d_gene: .
v_gene: TRBV6-2/TRBV6-3
CDR3aa: CASSPPEPGTGELFF
CDR3nt: TGTGCCAGCAGTCCCCCCGAGCCCGGCACCGGGGAGCTGTTTTTT

j_gene: TRBJ2-7
abundance: many
d_gene: TRBD1
v_gene: TRBV4-2
CDR3aa: CASSQDQGTGITYEQYF
CDR3nt: TGTGCCAGCAGCCAAGATCAGGGGACAGGGATCACCTACGAGCAGTACTTC

j_gene: TRBJ1-1
abundance: few
d_gene: TRBD1
v_gene: TRBV29-1
CDR3aa: CSVAGQVSRGAFF
CDR3nt: TGCAGCGTCGCGGGACAGGTCTCAAGGGGGGCTTTCTTT

j_gene: TRBJ1-5
abundance: few
d_gene: TRBD1
v_gene: TRBV15
CDR3aa: CATSRDGPSRGAFQPQHF
CDR3nt: TGTGCCACCAGCAGAGACGGTCCCAGCAGGGGGGCGTTTCAGCCCCAGCATTTT

j_gene: TRBJ2-7
abundance: few
d_gene: .
v_gene: TRBV18
CDR3aa: CAVLSSYSYEQYF
CDR3nt: TGTGCCGTCCTATCATCCTACTCCTACGAGCAGTACTTC

j_gene: TRBJ2-7
abundance: few
d_gene: TRBD1
v_gene: TRBV4-2
CDR3aa: CASSQASGGSYEQYF
CDR3nt: TGTGCCAGCAGCCAAGCATCAGGGGGCTCCTACGAGCAGTACTTC

j_gene: TRBJ2-1
abundance: .
d_gene: .
v_gene: TRBV28
CDR3aa: CASSLGLTAYNEQFF
CDR3nt: TGTGCCAGCAGTTTAGGTTTGACAGCATACAATGAGCAGTTCTTC

j_gene: TRBJ2-1
abundance: few
d_gene: .
v_gene: TRBV6-1
CDR3aa: CASRRVGYNEQFF
CDR3nt: TGTGCCAGCCGCCGGGTGGGCTACAATGAGCAGTTCTTC

j_gene: TRBJ2-7
abundance: many
d_gene: .
v_gene: TRBV7-3
CDR3aa: CASSLTWEQGAYEQYF
CDR3nt: TGTGCCAGCAGCTTAACGTGGGAACAGGGAGCCTACGAGCAGTACTTC

j_gene: TRBJ1-6
abundance: few
d_gene: .
v_gene: TRBV7-8
CDR3aa: CASSLGPGYNSPLHF
CDR3nt: TGTGCCAGCAGCTTAGGTCCGGGATATAATTCACCCCTCCACTTT

j_gene: TRBJ1-6
abundance: few
d_gene: .
v_gene: TRBV6-5
CDR3aa: CASSYRVDSPLHF
CDR3nt: TGTGCCAGCAGTTACAGGGTTGATTCACCCCTCCACTTT

j_gene: TRBJ2-1
abundance: .
d_gene: TRBD2
v_gene: TRBV6-2/TRBV6-3
CDR3aa: CASTGLAGRNEQFF
CDR3nt: TGTGCCAGCACGGGACTAGCGGGACGCAATGAGCAGTTCTTC

j_gene: TRBJ2-7
abundance: .
d_gene: TRBD1
v_gene: TRBV10-3
CDR3aa: CAISAPGTDSYEQYF
CDR3nt: TGTGCCATCAGTGCACCCGGGACAGACTCCTACGAGCAGTACTTC

j_gene: TRBJ1-1
abundance: few
d_gene: .
v_gene: TRBV7-6
CDR3aa: CASSFPGLGDTEAFF
CDR3nt: TGTGCCAGCAGCTTCCCGGGACTTGGAGACACTGAAGCTTTCTTT

j_gene: TRBJ2-7
abundance: many
d_gene: .
v_gene: TRBV3-1
CDR3aa: CASSRYYAYEQYF
CDR3nt: TGTGCCAGCAGCCGTTACTACGCCTACGAGCAGTACTTC

j_gene: TRBJ1-2
abundance: many
d_gene: .
v_gene: TRBV6-2/TRBV6-3
CDR3aa: CASKPEGLDGYTF
CDR3nt: TGTGCCAGCAAACCGGAGGGATTGGATGGCTACACCTTC

j_gene: TRBJ2-5
abundance: .
d_gene: .
v_gene: TRBV20-1
CDR3aa: CSARDGPRETQYF
CDR3nt: TGCAGTGCTAGAGATGGTCCGCGGGAGACCCAGTACTTC

j_gene: TRBJ2-3
abundance: many
d_gene: TRBD2
v_gene: TRBV5-1
CDR3aa: CASSSGLAADTQYF
CDR3nt: TGCGCCAGCAGCTCCGGACTAGCTGCAGATACGCAGTATTTT

j_gene: TRBJ2-3
abundance: .
d_gene: TRBD2
v_gene: TRBV3-1
CDR3aa: CASSQGPLAGVNTQYF
CDR3nt: TGTGCCAGCAGCCAAGGTCCTCTAGCGGGAGTAAATACGCAGTATTTT

j_gene: TRBJ2-7
abundance: .
d_gene: .
v_gene: TRBV5-1
CDR3aa: CASSSLPRAYEQYF
CDR3nt: TGCGCCAGCAGCTCGCTACCTAGGGCCTACGAGCAGTACTTC

j_gene: TRBJ2-1
abundance: many
d_gene: TRBD2
v_gene: TRBV24-1
CDR3aa: CATSDLSGGRNLQFF
CDR3nt: TGTGCCACCAGTGATTTGTCGGGAGGGAGAAATCTGCAGTTCTTC

j_gene: TRBJ2-5
abundance: .
d_gene: TRBD2
v_gene: TRBV20-1
CDR3aa: CSATVHSPSGSETQYF
CDR3nt: TGCAGTGCCACAGTCCACTCCCCTAGCGGATCAGAGACCCAGTACTTC

j_gene: TRBJ2-1
abundance: once
d_gene: TRBD2
v_gene: TRBV6-2/TRBV6-3
CDR3aa: CASSYPSGYNEQFF
CDR3nt: TGTGCCAGCAGTTACCCTAGCGGGTACAATGAGCAGTTCTTC

j_gene: TRBJ2-7
abundance: .
d_gene: .
v_gene: TRBV15
CDR3aa: CATSADLSSYEQYF
CDR3nt: TGTGCCACCAGTGCGGACCTAAGCTCCTACGAGCAGTACTTC

j_gene: TRBJ2-7
abundance: few
d_gene: TRBD1
v_gene: TRBV9
CDR3aa: CASSVGTGTGPPYEQYF
CDR3nt: TGTGCCAGCAGCGTAGGGACCGGGACAGGGCCCCCCTACGAGCAGTACTTC

j_gene: TRBJ2-7
abundance: .
d_gene: TRBD1
v_gene: TRBV20-1
CDR3aa: CSARDHNRDSLSYEQYF
CDR3nt: TGCAGTGCTAGAGACCATAACCGGGACAGTCTCTCCTACGAGCAGTACTTC

j_gene: TRBJ1-1
abundance: .
d_gene: TRBD1
v_gene: TRBV24-1
CDR3aa: CATSVGQGSPEAFF
CDR3nt: TGTGCCACCAGTGTTGGACAGGGGAGTCCTGAAGCTTTCTTT

j_gene: TRBJ2-1
abundance: few
d_gene: .
v_gene: TRBV29-1
CDR3aa: CSVAAYNEQFF
CDR3nt: TGCAGCGTTGCGGCTTACAATGAGCAGTTCTTC

j_gene: TRBJ2-5
abundance: many
d_gene: TRBD2
v_gene: TRBV4-3
CDR3aa: CASSQDGLAKQETQYF
CDR3nt: TGCGCCAGCAGCCAAGACGGACTAGCGAAACAAGAGACCCAGTACTTC

j_gene: TRBJ1-5
abundance: few
d_gene: .
v_gene: TRBV30
CDR3aa: CAWSQGEAQHF
CDR3nt: TGTGCCTGGAGCCAGGGTGAAGCCCAGCATTTT

j_gene: TRBJ2-7
abundance: .
d_gene: TRBD2
v_gene: TRBV11-2
CDR3aa: CASNLNRAGALGEQYF
CDR3nt: TGTGCCAGCAACCTCAATCGAGCGGGAGCTCTCGGTGAGCAGTACTTC

j_gene: TRBJ2-6
abundance: .
d_gene: .
v_gene: TRBV25-1
CDR3aa: CASSDQMSGAGANVLTF
CDR3nt: TGTGCCAGCAGTGACCAAATGTCAGGGGCTGGGGCCAACGTCCTGACTTTC